The 29 T cell receptor beta chains below were found in one sample sequenced in a study of blood T cell repertoires in COVID-19. The repertoire was sequenced with immunoSEQ multiplex PCR; TCRdb's copy has only in-frame clones and lacks some. This repertoire shows fewer than 300,000 clones, about 87% found once; its top ten account for about 1.4%. The sequencing sample was made of peripheral blood. These receptors all stem from a woman aged 40 to 50 who had recovered from COVID-19.

This clone has only a few counts. The chain combines TRBV10-1 with TRBJ2-3; D might be TRBD2 (5 bases). This CDR3 is built from 11 residues. Trimming stripped 9 bases from V and 6 bases from J, with 10 bases between. CDR1 WNHNN and CDR2 SYGVQD come from the germline V gene (reference sequence). CDR3 nucleotide sequence: TGCGCCAGTCCGTGGGAGGATACGCAGTATTTT. This sequence encodes CASPWEDTQYF.

The chain recombines TRBV5-4 with TRBJ1-1, with unresolved D. Trimming took off 1 base at V and 7 bases at J, with 11 bases between the two ends. The length of the CDR3 is 13 residues. Germline CDR1 is SGHNT and CDR2 is YYREEE (reference sequence). CDR3 region: CASSLPVSGEAFF. CDR3 bases: TGTGCCAGCAGCTTGCCGGTATCCGGTGAAGCTTTCTTT.

The rearrangement joins TRBV7-8 to TRBJ1-1; the D is unclear. Trimming shortened V by 3 bases and J by 7 bases, and 12 bases separated the two germline ends. The CDR3 runs to 13 residues. Germline values: CDR1 SGHVS, CDR2 FQNEAQ. The CDR3 DNA reads TGTGCCAGCAGCTTCCGACGAGGAGGTGAAGCTTTCTTT. It specifies CASSFRRGGEAFF.

CDR3 sequence reads: CAISVPGGNEQYF. CDR3 coding DNA: TGTGCCATCAGTGTTCCAGGGGGTAACGAGCAGTACTTC. This sequence joins TRBV10-3 and TRBJ2-7, with 7 positions matching TRBD1. Germline-derived CDR1 and CDR2 are ENHRY and SYGVKD. The CDR3 runs 13 residues. The J segment lost 5 bases and the V segment lost 4 bases, leaving 5 bases of the junction unmatched.

The V call is TRBV24-1, the J call TRBJ2-3; 12 bases map to TRBD1. J was trimmed by 4 bases and V by 9 bases; bases with no gene match: 1. The CDR3 sequence is 13 residues long. The V gene's germline CDR1 is KGHDR and CDR2 SFDVKD. DNA for the CDR3: TGTGCCACCGGGACAGGGGGCGCAGATACGCAGTATTTT. Amino acids: CATGTGGADTQYF.

The V call is TRBV27, the J call TRBJ1-6; TRBD1 matches at 7 bases. The CDR3 is 16 amino acids. Germline values: CDR1 MNHEY, CDR2 SMNVEV (reference sequence). Losses at the gene ends were 2 bases for V and 7 bases for J; bases not matched to a gene: 8. CDR3 in DNA: TGTGCCAGCAGTTTACTAGGGGGCGGTGGGAATTCACCCCTCCACTTT. It encodes CASSLLGGGGNSPLHF.

This clone appeared a few times. The chain is built from TRBV7-9 and TRBJ1-5, with TRBD1 matching 8 bases. In germline, CDR1 is SEHNR, CDR2 FQNEAQ (reference sequence). After removal of 5 bases from V and 6 bases from J, the junction contained 3 bases not matched to a gene. The CDR3 sequence is 13 residues long. DNA of the CDR3: TGTGCCAGCAGCCTTGACAGGGGTCAGCCCCAGCATTTT. Translation gives CASSLDRGQPQHF.

This sequence joins TRBV2 and TRBJ2-7, with D possibly TRBD2 on 5 matching bases. The CDR3 contains 13 residues. The germline gives CDR1 SNHLY, CDR2 FYNNEI. The ends were cut back, 6 bases at V and 3 bases at J, with 12 bases in the middle. This chain's CDR3 is CASREAGFYEQYF. DNA for the CDR3: TGTGCCAGCAGGGAGGCAGGTTTCTACGAGCAGTACTTC.

This clone was recorded a few times. The V gene is TRBV7-9, the J gene TRBJ1-1; D is uncertain. From germline, CDR1 is SEHNR and CDR2 FQNEAQ (reference sequence). The CDR3 loop spans 14 amino acids. V was shortened by 1 base and J by 4 bases, with 10 bases between the two germline ends. The CDR3 reads CASSLDARSTEAFF. The CDR3 DNA reads as TGTGCCAGCAGCTTAGACGCCCGGAGCACTGAAGCTTTCTTT.

The V and J genes are TRBV7-8 and TRBJ1-2; 8 bases align to TRBD1. The germline V gene encodes CDR1 SGHVS and CDR2 FQNEAQ. The V segment lost 1 base and the J segment 4 bases; nucleotides outside the gene matches: 2. This CDR3 is built from 14 residues. CDR3 amino acids: CASSLGGQAYGYTF. CDR3 sequence (DNA): TGTGCCAGCAGCTTAGGGGGACAGGCCTATGGCTACACCTTC.

The rearrangement uses TRBV5-6 and TRBJ1-3; TRBD1 might be the D (5 bases). This CDR3 is 16 amino acids long. From germline, CDR1 is SGHDT and CDR2 YYEEEE. The V and J ends lost 1 base and 2 bases respectively, with 13 bases between them. CDR3 nucleotide sequence: TGTGCCAGCAGCTTGTCGGAGGGGTTAGCTGGAAACACCATATATTTT. As protein: CASSLSEGLAGNTIYF.

To note about this clone: A junction boundary mismatches the germline segment, possibly from a read error. The chain has TRBV4-3 and TRBJ2-1; D may be TRBD2 (6 bases). This CDR3 contains 18 residues. Germline CDR1 is LGHNA and CDR2 is YSLEER. CDR3 DNA sequence: TGCGCCAGCAGCCAGAGCGCTACGGGACTCCCTAGATACAACGAGCAGTTCTTC. Its translation is CASSQSATGLPRYNEQFF.

The V call is TRBV7-3, the J call TRBJ1-1; maybe TRBD1 (6 bases). CDR1 and CDR2 from the germline V gene are SGHTA and FQGTGA. The CDR3 length is 15 residues. V dropped 1 base and J dropped 3 bases, with 12 bases sitting between them. The CDR3 region has the DNA TGTGCCAGCAGCTTAAATGGGCAGGGGTACACTGAAGCTTTCTTT. Amino acids: CASSLNGQGYTEAFF.

This clone was detected a few times. The DNA for the CDR3 is TGTGCCAGCAGCTTCTATCTAGGAGAGCAGTTCTTC. It is translated as CASSFYLGEQFF. The chain has TRBV7-8 and TRBJ2-1; no clear D. Germline V gene data show CDR1 as SGHVS and CDR2 as FQNEAQ. Deletions cut 3 bases from V and 10 bases from J, with 10 bases between. This CDR3 is built from 12 residues. Looking up the rest from reference TRBV7-8 and TRBJ2-1 gives the full variable domain: GAGVSQSPRYKVAKRGQDVALRCDPISGHVSLFWYQQALGQGPEFLTYFQNEAQLDKSGLPSDRFFAERPEGSVSTLKIQRTQQEDSAVYLCASSFYLGEQFFGPGTRLTVL.

This rearrangement joins TRBV5-1 to TRBJ1-1, with D unclear. CDR3 length: 14 residues. Trimming shortened V by 4 bases and J by 3 bases, and 13 bases separated the two germline ends. Germline assignment: CDR1 SGHRS and CDR2 YFSETQ. For the CDR3, the DNA is TGCGCCAGCAGCCCGACACCTATCGACACTGAAGCTTTCTTT. Its protein is CASSPTPIDTEAFF.

A note on this clone: Other DNA sequences in this specimen translate into the identical CDR3. The chain uses TRBV15 and TRBJ1-1; D gene unclear. Germline V CDR1 and CDR2: LNHNV, YYDKDF (reference sequence). V lost 0 bases and J lost 1, with 6 bases in between. This CDR3 has 14 residues. CDR3 in DNA: TGTGCCACCAGCAGAGATCGGGGGAACACTGAAGCTTTCTTT. Amino acids: CATSRDRGNTEAFF.

The chain carries TRBV4-1 and TRBJ2-6; 7 positions agree with TRBD2. There are 16 residues in the CDR3. V shed 3 bases, J shed 0 bases, and the junction held 2 bases outside the gene matches. The germline V gene encodes CDR1 MGHRA and CDR2 YSYEKL. The CDR3 region has the DNA TGCGCCAGCAGCCAGGGGGGGAGCTCTGGGGCCAACGTCCTGACTTTC. Protein: CASSQGGSSGANVLTF.

The chain is built from TRBV12-3 or TRBV12-4 and TRBJ1-1, with D possibly being TRBD1 (6 bases). The V end lost 2 bases, the J end lost 4 bases, and 8 bases lay between the germline ends. This CDR3 contains 13 residues. The CDR3 DNA is TGTGCCAGCAGTTTAACAGGGTCCACTGAAGCTTTCTTT. Protein: CASSLTGSTEAFF.

This chain connects TRBV27 to TRBJ2-3; a possible D gene is TRBD1 (5 bases). Germline loops: CDR1 MNHEY, CDR2 SMNVEV (reference sequence). The length of the CDR3 is 16 residues. The germline V and J ends were trimmed by 1 base and 0 bases, with 11 bases remaining between them. This chain's CDR3 is CASSLLSGKSTDTQYF. The CDR3 nucleotides are TGTGCCAGCAGTTTATTATCAGGGAAAAGCACAGATACGCAGTATTTT.

This clone was seen a few times. The chain carries TRBV5-1 and TRBJ1-1; D may be TRBD1 (6 bases). The germline V gene has CDR1 SGHRS and CDR2 YFSETQ. CDR3 length equals 15 residues. Trimming took off 3 bases at V and 2 bases at J, with 14 bases between the two ends. Here the CDR3 reads CASSYHRATNTEAFF. Written as DNA, the CDR3 is TGCGCCAGCAGCTACCACAGGGCTACAAACACTGAAGCTTTCTTT.

Note on this clone: At one end, the junction sequence differs from germline, possibly due to a read error. The chain joins TRBV20-1 to TRBJ2-1; tentative D call: TRBD2 (6 bases). The CDR3 spans 14 residues. CDR1 and CDR2 from the germline V gene are DFQATT and SNEGSKA (reference sequence). CDR3 nucleotides: TGCAGTACTAGTGCGGCGGGGCCTTACAATGAGCAGTTCTTC. It yields the protein CSTSAAGPYNEQFF.

The chain employs TRBV6-2 or TRBV6-3 and TRBJ1-2, with D maybe TRBD1 (6 bases). CDR3 size: 15 residues. The ends were cut back, 8 bases at V and 8 bases at J, with 24 bases in the middle. CDR1 is MNHEY, CDR2 SVGEGT, per germline. The CDR3 loop reads CASGPGTGTDRGYTF. Written as DNA, the CDR3 is TGTGCCAGCGGCCCCGGAACAGGGACGGATAGGGGCTACACCTTC.

The J gene is TRBJ2-7, the V gene TRBV7-3, with TRBD1 matching 8 bases. CDR3 length: 15 residues. The germline gives CDR1 SGHTA, CDR2 FQGTGA. Trimming at V came to 1 base and at J to 2 bases, leaving 4 bases not matched to a gene. CDR3 loop: CASSLIGQGTYEQYF. DNA for the CDR3: TGTGCCAGCAGCTTAATAGGACAGGGAACCTACGAGCAGTACTTC.

The chain has TRBV5-4 and TRBJ2-7, with 7 bases that match TRBD1. V gave up 4 bases and J gave up 5 bases; unmatched junction bases: 6. Germline V CDR1 and CDR2: SGHNT, YYREEE (reference sequence). The CDR3 contains 13 residues. The CDR3 region is CASSQQGSDEQYF. The CDR3 DNA reads TGTGCCAGCAGCCAACAGGGGAGCGACGAGCAGTACTTC.

The V and J genes are TRBV6-4 and TRBJ1-2; 8 nucleotides agree with TRBD1. Germline-derived CDR1 and CDR2 are MRHNA and SNTAGT. V was clipped by 3 bases and J by 4 bases; unmatched bases: 7. CDR3 size: 15 residues. The CDR3 loop reads CASSESGGGVYGYTF. The CDR3 nucleotides read TGTGCCAGCAGTGAATCAGGGGGCGGTGTCTATGGCTACACCTTC.

The chain links TRBV10-3 to TRBJ1-2; 9 bases fit TRBD1. The CDR3 totals 13 residues. Trimming took 4 bases from V and 8 from J; bases not matched to a gene: 5. Germline values: CDR1 ENHRY, CDR2 SYGVKD. The CDR3 nucleotides are TGTGCCATCAGTGCGGACAGGGGAGGGGGCTACACCTTC. Its translation is CAISADRGGGYTF.

The genes are TRBV6-2 or TRBV6-3 and TRBJ1-5, with 9 bases identical to TRBD1. The germline CDR1 and CDR2 sequences are MNHEY and SVGEGT. The V gene end was trimmed by 5 bases and the J gene end by 7 bases; junction bases not matched to a gene: 3. The CDR3 loop spans 13 amino acids. The CDR3 coding sequence is TGTGCCAGCAGTACAGGGGGCTGGCAGCCCCAGCATTTT. Protein product: CASSTGGWQPQHF.

This sequence joins TRBV10-3 and TRBJ2-3, with TRBD2 identical over 8 bases. Germline CDR1 and CDR2: ENHRY and SYGVKD. V shed 6 bases and J 6 bases; nucleotides not matched to a gene: 11. This CDR3 has 15 residues. As DNA, the CDR3 is TGTGCCATCAGCCCTCAGCGGGGGCTGGGGGATACGCAGTATTTT. It is translated as CAISPQRGLGDTQYF.

The J gene is TRBJ1-4, the V gene TRBV5-5; TRBD1 aligns across 8 bases. Trimming removed 3 bases from V and 6 bases from J; junction bases left unmatched: 7. In germline, CDR1 is SGHKS, CDR2 YYEKEE (reference sequence). This CDR3 comprises 15 residues. Written as DNA, the CDR3 is TGTGCCAGCAGCTCCTTCGGACAGGGTGATGAAAAACTGTTTTTT. Protein sequence: CASSSFGQGDEKLFF.